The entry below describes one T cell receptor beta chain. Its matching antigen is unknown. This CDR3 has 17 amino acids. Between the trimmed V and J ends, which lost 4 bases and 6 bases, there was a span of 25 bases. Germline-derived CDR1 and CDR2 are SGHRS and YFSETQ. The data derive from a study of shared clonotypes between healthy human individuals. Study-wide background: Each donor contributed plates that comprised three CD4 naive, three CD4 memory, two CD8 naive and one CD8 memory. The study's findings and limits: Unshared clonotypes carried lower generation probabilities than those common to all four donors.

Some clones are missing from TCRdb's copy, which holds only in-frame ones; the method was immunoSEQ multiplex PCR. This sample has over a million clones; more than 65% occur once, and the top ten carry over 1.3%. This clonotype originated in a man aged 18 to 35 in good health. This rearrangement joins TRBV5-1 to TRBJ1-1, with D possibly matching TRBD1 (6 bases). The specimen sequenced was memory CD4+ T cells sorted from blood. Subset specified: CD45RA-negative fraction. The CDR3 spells CASSPKALDRFFAEAFF. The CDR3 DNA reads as TGCGCCAGCAGCCCGAAGGCGTTAGACAGGTTCTTCGCTGAAGCTTTCTTT. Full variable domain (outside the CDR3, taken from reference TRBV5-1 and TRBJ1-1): KAGVTQTPRYLIKTRGQQVTLSCSPISGHRSVSWYQQTPGQGLQFLFEYFSETQRNKGNFPGRFSGRQFSNSRSEMNVSTLELGDSALYLCASSPKALDRFFAEAFFGQGTRLTVV.